This T cell receptor (beta chain) was identified in a study of blood T cells in healthy people across ages. The CDR3 is 15 amino acids. CDR1 and CDR2 (germline): MDHEN, SYDVKM. J was trimmed by 2 bases and V by 7 bases; bases with no gene match: 9. A second PCR, run for roughly 7 to 11 cycles, used a sample-barcoded 5' primer plus a J-beta primer mix. Each CDR3 protein is one row after TCRdb ran MiXCR on the 5' RACE reads. Of 1,800,000 or so distinct CDR3 sequences listed, about two fifths were seen once; the top ten hold around 23%. This clonotype was detected only a few times. The sequence was obtained from a human donor in good health. Sequencing was performed on blood. V gene TRBV28 combines with J gene TRBJ2-3, with 7 positions matching TRBD2. The chain's CDR3 is CASTGRGIYTDTQYF. In DNA form, the CDR3 reads TGTGCCAGCACAGGGCGGGGGATTTACACAGATACGCAGTATTTT.